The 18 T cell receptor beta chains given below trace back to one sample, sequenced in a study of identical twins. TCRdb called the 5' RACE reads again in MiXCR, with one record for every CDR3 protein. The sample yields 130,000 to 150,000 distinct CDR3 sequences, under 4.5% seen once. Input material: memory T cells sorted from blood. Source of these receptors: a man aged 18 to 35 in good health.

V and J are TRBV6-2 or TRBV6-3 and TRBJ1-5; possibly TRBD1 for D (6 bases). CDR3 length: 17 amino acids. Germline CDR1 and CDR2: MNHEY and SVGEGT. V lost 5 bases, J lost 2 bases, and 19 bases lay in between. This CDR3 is CASSTPETGFGNQPQHF. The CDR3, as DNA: TGTGCCAGCAGTACCCCTGAAACAGGGTTTGGCAATCAGCCCCAGCATTTT.

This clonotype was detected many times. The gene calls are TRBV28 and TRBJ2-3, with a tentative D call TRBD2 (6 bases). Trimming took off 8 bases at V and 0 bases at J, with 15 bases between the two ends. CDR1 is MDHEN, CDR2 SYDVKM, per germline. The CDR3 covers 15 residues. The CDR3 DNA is TGTGCCAGCCAACCAAGCGGGCAAAGCACAGATACGCAGTATTTT. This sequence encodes CASQPSGQSTDTQYF. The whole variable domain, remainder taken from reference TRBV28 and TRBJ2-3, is DVKVTQSSRYLVKRTGEKVFLECVQDMDHENMFWYRQDPGLGLRLIYFSYDVKMKEKGDIPEGYSVSREKKERFSLILESASTNQTSMYLCASQPSGQSTDTQYFGPGTRLTVL.

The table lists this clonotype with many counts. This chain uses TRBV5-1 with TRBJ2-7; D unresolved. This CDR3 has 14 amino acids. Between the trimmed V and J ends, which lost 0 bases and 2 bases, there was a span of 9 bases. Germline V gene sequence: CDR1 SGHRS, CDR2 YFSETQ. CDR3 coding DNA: TGCGCCAGCAGCTTGGGACGGGCCGCCTACGAGCAGTACTTC. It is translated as CASSLGRAAYEQYF. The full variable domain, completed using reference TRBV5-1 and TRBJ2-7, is KAGVTQTPRYLIKTRGQQVTLSCSPISGHRSVSWYQQTPGQGLQFLFEYFSETQRNKGNFPGRFSGRQFSNSRSEMNVSTLELGDSALYLCASSLGRAAYEQYFGPGTRLTVT.

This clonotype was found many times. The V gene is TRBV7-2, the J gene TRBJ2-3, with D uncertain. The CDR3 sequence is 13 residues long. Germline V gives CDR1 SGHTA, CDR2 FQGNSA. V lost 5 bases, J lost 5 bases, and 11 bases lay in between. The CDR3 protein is CASSPRTVDTQYF. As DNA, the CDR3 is TGTGCCAGCAGCCCGCGGACGGTAGATACGCAGTATTTT.

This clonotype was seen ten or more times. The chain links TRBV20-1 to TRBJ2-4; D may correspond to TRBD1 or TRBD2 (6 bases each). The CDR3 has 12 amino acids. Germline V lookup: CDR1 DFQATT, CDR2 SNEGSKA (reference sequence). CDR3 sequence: CSVGGLPSIQYF. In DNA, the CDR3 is TGCAGCGTAGGGGGACTCCCGTCCATTCAGTACTTC.

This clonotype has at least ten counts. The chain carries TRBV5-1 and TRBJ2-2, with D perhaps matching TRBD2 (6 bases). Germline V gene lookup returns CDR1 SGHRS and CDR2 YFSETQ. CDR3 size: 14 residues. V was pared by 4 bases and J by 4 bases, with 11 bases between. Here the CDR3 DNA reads TGCGCCAGCAGCCCCGGGACTCCCACCGGGGAGCTGTTTTTT. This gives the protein CASSPGTPTGELFF.

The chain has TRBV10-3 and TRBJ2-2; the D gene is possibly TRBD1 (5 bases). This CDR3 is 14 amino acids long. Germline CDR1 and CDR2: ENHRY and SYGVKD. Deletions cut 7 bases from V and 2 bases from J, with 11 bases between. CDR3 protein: CAIKGAANTGELFF. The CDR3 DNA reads TGTGCCATCAAAGGGGCCGCTAACACCGGGGAGCTGTTTTTT.

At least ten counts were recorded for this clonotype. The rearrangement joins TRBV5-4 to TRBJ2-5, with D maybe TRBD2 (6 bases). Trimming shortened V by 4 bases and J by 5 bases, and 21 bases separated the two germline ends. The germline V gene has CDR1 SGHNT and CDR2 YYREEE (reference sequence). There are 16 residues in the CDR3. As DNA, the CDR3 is TGTGCCAGCAGCATGGAAGGCCTACAAAGCGGGGAGACCCAGTACTTC. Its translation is CASSMEGLQSGETQYF.

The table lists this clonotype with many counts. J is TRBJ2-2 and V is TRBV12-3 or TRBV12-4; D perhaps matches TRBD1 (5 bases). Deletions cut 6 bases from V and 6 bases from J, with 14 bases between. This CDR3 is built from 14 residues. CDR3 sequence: CASSLNVGAGELFF. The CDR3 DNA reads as TGTGCCAGCAGCCTCAATGTAGGGGCCGGGGAGCTGTTTTTT.

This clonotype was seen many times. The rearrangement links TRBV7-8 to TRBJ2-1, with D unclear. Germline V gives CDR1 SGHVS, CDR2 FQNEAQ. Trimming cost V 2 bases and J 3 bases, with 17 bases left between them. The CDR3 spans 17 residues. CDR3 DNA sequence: TGTGCCAGCAGCTTACCGAGGCGGATCTCCATCTACAATGAGCAGTTCTTC. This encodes CASSLPRRISIYNEQFF.

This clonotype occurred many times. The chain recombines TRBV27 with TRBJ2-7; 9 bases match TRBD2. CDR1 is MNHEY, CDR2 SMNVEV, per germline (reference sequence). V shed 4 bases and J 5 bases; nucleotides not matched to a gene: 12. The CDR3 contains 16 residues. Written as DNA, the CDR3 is TGTGCCAGCAGTTCCCCTTCGCGGGAGGGCCTTCACGAGCAGTACTTC. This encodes CASSSPSREGLHEQYF.

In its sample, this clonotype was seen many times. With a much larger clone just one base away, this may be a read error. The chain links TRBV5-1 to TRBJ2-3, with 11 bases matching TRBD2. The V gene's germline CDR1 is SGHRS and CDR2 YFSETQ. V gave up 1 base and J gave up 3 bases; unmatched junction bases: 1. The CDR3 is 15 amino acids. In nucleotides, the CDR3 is TGCGCCAGCAGCTTGACTAGCGGGAGAACAGATACGCAGTATTTT. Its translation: CASSLTSGRTDTQYF.

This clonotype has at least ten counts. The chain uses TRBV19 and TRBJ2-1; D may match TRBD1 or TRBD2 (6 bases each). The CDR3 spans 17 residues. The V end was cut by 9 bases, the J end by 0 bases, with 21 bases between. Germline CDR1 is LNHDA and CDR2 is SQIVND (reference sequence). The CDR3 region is CASGGSGDFFSYNEQFF. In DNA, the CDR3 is TGTGCCAGCGGGGGCAGCGGAGATTTTTTCTCCTACAATGAGCAGTTCTTC.

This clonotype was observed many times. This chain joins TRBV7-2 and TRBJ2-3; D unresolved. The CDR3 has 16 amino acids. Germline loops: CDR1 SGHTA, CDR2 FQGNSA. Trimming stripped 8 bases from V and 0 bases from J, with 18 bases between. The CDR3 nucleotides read TGTGCCAGCGCGTTCGGTTCCGCTCTAAGCACAGATACGCAGTATTTT. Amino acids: CASAFGSALSTDTQYF. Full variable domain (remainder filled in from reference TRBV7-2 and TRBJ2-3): GAGVSQSPSNKVTEKGKDVELRCDPISGHTALYWYRQSLGQGLEFLIYFQGNSAPDKSGLPSDRFSAERTGGSVSTLTIQRTQQEDSAVYLCASAFGSALSTDTQYFGPGTRLTVL.

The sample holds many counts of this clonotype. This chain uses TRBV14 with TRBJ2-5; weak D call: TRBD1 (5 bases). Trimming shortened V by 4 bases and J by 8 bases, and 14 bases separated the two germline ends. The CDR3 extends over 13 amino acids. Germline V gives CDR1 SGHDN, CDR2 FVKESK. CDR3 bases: TGTGCCAGCAGCCGGACACTGGTCGGAACCCAGTACTTC. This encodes CASSRTLVGTQYF.

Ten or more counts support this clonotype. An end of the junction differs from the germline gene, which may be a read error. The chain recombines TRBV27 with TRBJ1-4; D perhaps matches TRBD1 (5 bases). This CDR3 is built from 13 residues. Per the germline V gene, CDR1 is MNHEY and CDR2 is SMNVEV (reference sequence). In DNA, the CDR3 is TGTGCCAGCAGTTTTGGAGTGACAGAAAGACTGTTTTTT. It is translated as CASSFGVTERLFF.

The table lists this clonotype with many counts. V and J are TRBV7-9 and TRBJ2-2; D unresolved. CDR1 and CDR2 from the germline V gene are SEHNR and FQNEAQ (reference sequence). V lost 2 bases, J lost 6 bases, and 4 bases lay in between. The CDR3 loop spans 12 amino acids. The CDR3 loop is CASSLLAGELFF. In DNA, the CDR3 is TGTGCCAGCAGCTTATTGGCCGGGGAGCTGTTTTTT.

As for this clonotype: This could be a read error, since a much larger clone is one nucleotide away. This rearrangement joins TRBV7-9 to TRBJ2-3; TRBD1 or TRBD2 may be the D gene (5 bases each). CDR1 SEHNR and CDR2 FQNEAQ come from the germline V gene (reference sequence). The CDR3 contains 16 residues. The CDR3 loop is CVSSLEVWGSTDTQYF. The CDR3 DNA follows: TGTGTCAGCAGCTTAGAGGTTTGGGGGAGCACAGATACGCAGTATTTT. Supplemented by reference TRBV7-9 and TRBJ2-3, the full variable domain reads DTGVSQNPRHKITKRGQNVTFRCDPISEHNRLYWYRQTLGQGPEFLTYFQNEAQLEKSRLLSDRFSAERPKGSFSTLEIQRTEQGDSAMYLCVSSLEVWGSTDTQYFGPGTRLTVL.